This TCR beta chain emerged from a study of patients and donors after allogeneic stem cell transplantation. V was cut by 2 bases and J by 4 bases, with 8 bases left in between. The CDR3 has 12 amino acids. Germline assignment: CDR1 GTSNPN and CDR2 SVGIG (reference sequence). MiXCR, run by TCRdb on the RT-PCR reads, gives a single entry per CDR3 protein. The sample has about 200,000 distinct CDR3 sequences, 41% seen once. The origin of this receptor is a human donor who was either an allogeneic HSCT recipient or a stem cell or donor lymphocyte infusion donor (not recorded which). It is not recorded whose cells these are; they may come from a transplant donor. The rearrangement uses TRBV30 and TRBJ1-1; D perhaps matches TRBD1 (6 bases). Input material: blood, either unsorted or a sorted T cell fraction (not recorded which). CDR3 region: CAWSRGSTEAFF. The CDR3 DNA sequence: TGTGCCTGGAGTAGGGGGAGCACTGAAGCTTTCTTT.